The rows below give T cell receptor beta chains drawn from one sample of a study of shared clonotypes between healthy human individuals. Data came from immunoSEQ multiplex PCR; TCRdb stores just in-frame clones and leaves some out. The table includes hundreds of thousands of clones, 80% to 95% detected once. Sequenced material: naive CD8+ T cells sorted from blood. The receptors derive from a man between 25 and 39 years old in good health. CDR3s include the opening cysteine and the closing phenylalanine or tryptophan. A D gene is named only where the DNA matches it firmly. Size tells how often a clone was seen (once, few, many) or the class of an expanded clone, and some rows leave it out.

abundance	v_gene	j_gene	d_gene	CDR3aa	CDR3nt
.	TRBV21-1	TRBJ2-2	.	CASSKSSAGWAGELFF	TGTGCCAGCAGCAAATCGTCCGCAGGTTGGGCCGGGGAGCTGTTTTTT
.	TRBV27	TRBJ2-1	.	CASTKSGNEQFF	TGTGCCAGCACCAAAAGCGGCAATGAGCAGTTCTTC
.	TRBV27	TRBJ2-1	.	CASTTGGNEQFF	TGTGCCAGCACCACTGGGGGCAATGAGCAGTTCTTC
.	TRBV29-1	TRBJ1-1	.	CSVRGGVQENTEAFF	TGCAGCGTCCGGGGAGGGGTCCAGGAGAACACTGAAGCTTTCTTT
.	TRBV4-1	TRBJ2-7	TRBD1	CASSQVDRGYEQYF	TGCGCCAGCAGCCAAGTTGACAGGGGCTACGAGCAGTACTTC
.	TRBV6-5	TRBJ2-5	.	CASSYFGVRETQYF	TGTGCCAGCAGTTACTTTGGTGTGCGCGAGACCCAGTACTTC
.	TRBV10-3	TRBJ2-3	.	CAISEPSTDTQYF	TGTGCCATCAGTGAGCCGAGCACAGATACGCAGTATTTT
.	TRBV11-2	TRBJ2-7	.	CASSSPQGFRSYEQYF	TGTGCCAGCAGCTCCCCGCAGGGGTTTCGTTCCTACGAGCAGTACTTC
.	TRBV28	TRBJ1-5	.	CASSLSSQALNQPQHF	TGTGCCAGCAGTTTATCCTCGCAGGCCCTCAATCAGCCCCAGCATTTT
.	TRBV9	TRBJ2-7	TRBD2	CASSPSGSGEQYF	TGTGCCAGCAGCCCTAGCGGGAGTGGCGAGCAGTACTTC
.	TRBV27	TRBJ2-1	.	CASRGGGSYNEQFF	TGTGCCAGCAGGGGCGGAGGCTCCTACAATGAGCAGTTCTTC
.	TRBV4-3	TRBJ2-1	TRBD1	CASSQEALTGRYNEQFF	TGCGCCAGCAGCCAAGAAGCTCTGACAGGGAGATACAATGAGCAGTTCTTC
.	TRBV4-1	TRBJ2-5	.	CASSQDAAGSGETQYF	TGCGCCAGCAGCCAAGATGCGGCGGGGTCCGGGGAGACCCAGTACTTC
few	TRBV7-9	TRBJ1-3	.	CASSNRNSGNTIYF	TGTGCCAGCAGCAACAGGAATTCTGGAAACACCATATATTTT
.	TRBV28	TRBJ2-1	TRBD2	CASSIIPSSLAGISYNEQFF	TGTGCCAGCAGTATTATACCCTCGAGCCTAGCGGGGATCTCCTACAATGAGCAGTTCTTC
.	TRBV9	TRBJ2-3	TRBD2	CASNSGRVSTDTQYF	TGTGCCAGCAATAGCGGGAGAGTAAGCACAGATACGCAGTATTTT
.	TRBV27	TRBJ2-1	TRBD2	CATWGGSNEQFF	TGTGCCACCTGGGGCGGGAGCAATGAGCAGTTCTTC
.	TRBV6-5	TRBJ2-7	TRBD1	CASSRTGLDEQYF	TGTGCCAGCAGCCGGACAGGCCTTGACGAGCAGTACTTC
.	TRBV10-2	TRBJ1-1	.	CASSNGLGQLNTEAFF	TGCGCCAGCAGTAATGGACTCGGGCAGTTGAACACTGAAGCTTTCTTT
.	TRBV10-3	TRBJ2-1	TRBD2	CAISRTSGDNEQFF	TGTGCCATCAGTAGGACTAGCGGAGACAATGAGCAGTTCTTC
.	TRBV7-9	TRBJ2-2	TRBD1	CASSPPVRQGTGELFF	TGTGCCAGCAGTCCCCCGGTACGACAGGGCACCGGGGAGCTGTTTTTT
.	TRBV19	TRBJ2-5	.	CASSTQQGGETQYF	TGTGCCAGTAGTACCCAGCAAGGCGGGGAGACCCAGTACTTC
.	TRBV5-6	TRBJ2-7	.	CASSLATLGYEQYF	TGTGCCAGCAGCTTGGCAACTCTTGGGTACGAGCAGTACTTC
.	TRBV5-1	TRBJ2-3	.	CASSPAQGRTDTQYF	TGCGCCAGCAGCCCGGCACAGGGTCGCACAGATACGCAGTATTTT
.	TRBV6-5	TRBJ2-3	TRBD2	CASSYVAGGTDTQYF	TGTGCCAGCAGTTATGTAGCGGGAGGAACAGATACGCAGTATTTT
.	TRBV7-2	TRBJ2-1	.	CASRPRGAYNEQFF	TGTGCCAGCCGCCCGAGGGGTGCCTACAATGAGCAGTTCTTC
.	TRBV28	TRBJ1-5	.	CASSPINQPQHF	TGTGCCAGCAGTCCAATCAATCAGCCCCAGCATTTT
.	TRBV27	TRBJ2-3	TRBD1	CASSFLQGMDTQYF	TGTGCCAGCAGTTTTTTACAGGGGATGGATACGCAGTATTTT